This TCR beta chain was identified in a study of T-cell reconstitution after alpha-beta-depleted transplantation in children (dated by TCRdb to about 2016). General notes on the study: Using TCR repertoire profiling, the study followed T-cell immune reconstitution in a quantitative way in children after TCRalphabeta/CD19-depleted allogeneic hematopoietic cell transplantation.

Germline trimming: 3 bases from V, 7 bases from J; junction bases outside gene matches: 11. The germline V gene provides CDR1 MGHRA and CDR2 YSYEKL. Measured from the cysteine to the phenylalanine, the CDR3 is 15 residues long. Of all the DNA, just the CDR3 is kept, 45 bases in frame from base 1. Libraries were built with PCR. Instrument used: Illumina HiSeq 2500. TCR library preparation used molecular barcoding, with unique molecular identifiers applied to normalize quantification of the TCRbeta repertoire. TCRdb redid the processing of the public reads, applying fastp at Q25 and MiXCR, and retained in-frame beta chains. CDR3 protein duplicates are merged, each entry listing the most common genes and DNA. Present in this sample are hundreds of thousands of distinct CDR3 sequences, about 18% of which were seen just once. 3% to 4% of the sample is in the top ten clones. Turning to this clonotype: Its antigen is not yet known. No base quality values were provided; no much bigger clone lies one nucleotide off.

This receptor chain uses TRBV4-1 and TRBJ1-1; the junction holds 7 bases that match TRBD1. The source of this sequence is a human donor who donated a stem cell graft to a child with acute lymphoblastic leukemia. The sample was PBMCs from the stem cell graft donor, taken from the stem cell graft. The DNA sequence is TGCGCCAGCAGCCATCCAGCGAAGGGGGCGGGTGAAGCTTTCTTT. This sequence encodes CASSHPAKGAGEAFF.